This T cell receptor beta chain stems from a study of T cell responses to AZD1222 COVID-19 vaccine. The table came from immunoSEQ multiplex PCR; TCRdb's copy has only in-frame clones and leaves some out. The table records around 78,000 clones, 90% of them present only once. This specimen consisted of peripheral blood, obtained 28 days after the second AZD1222 dose. The TCR was taken from an adult who received the AZD1222 COVID-19 vaccine.

The CDR3 DNA follows: TGTGCCAGCAGCGGGGTCGGGGGGAACACCGGGGAGCTGTTTTTT. Amino acid sequence: CASSGVGGNTGELFF. The chain couples TRBV9 to TRBJ2-2, with D possibly matching TRBD2 (6 bases). Germline CDR1 and CDR2: SGDLS and YYNGEE. CDR3 length equals 15 residues. Trimming removed 3 bases at V and 1 base at J, with 10 bases between.